One and the same sample provided the 20 T cell receptor beta chains below, sequenced in a study of shared clonotypes between healthy human individuals. Profiling relied on immunoSEQ multiplex PCR, and the TCRdb table lists in-frame clones only, not all of them. The table records about 480,000 clones, over 60% of them present only once. What was sequenced was PBMCs. These receptors were obtained from a woman aged 40 to 50 in good health. Some clones in this sample may be carry-over from other donors' samples.

This clone was recorded only once. The chain recombines TRBV10-2 with TRBJ2-7; D remains unclear. The CDR3 has 13 residues. V lost 7 bases and J 5 bases, leaving 15 bases between the germline ends. Germline CDR1 and CDR2: WSHSY and SAAADI. CDR3 sequence (DNA): TGCGCCAGCACCCTGACCGGACCTCACGAGCAGTACTTC. As protein: CASTLTGPHEQYF.

The V call is TRBV28, the J call TRBJ1-1; D perhaps matches TRBD1 (5 bases). The CDR3 sequence is 15 residues long. V was clipped by 5 bases and J by 6 bases, with 19 bases between them. CDR1 is MDHEN, CDR2 SYDVKM, per germline. The CDR3 sequence: CASSISLLRDSEAFF. The CDR3 coding sequence is TGTGCCAGCAGTATCTCTTTACTCCGGGACTCTGAAGCTTTCTTT.

This clone was observed once. The chain joins TRBV7-2 to TRBJ2-5; D not resolved. The J call could be wrong; TRBJ2-7 is a better fit for the DNA end. This CDR3 spans 14 amino acids. Germline V CDR1 and CDR2: SGHTA, FQGNSA. The CDR3 region is CASSLASPEYEQYF. In DNA form, the CDR3 reads TGTGCCAGCAGCTTAGCTTCCCCAGAGTACGAGCAGTACTTC.

As for this clone: This sequence may be a read error, since a much larger clone differs from it by one base. V gene TRBV10-3 combines with J gene TRBJ1-1, with 7 bases lining up with TRBD1. The CDR3 is 14 residues long. J gave up 1 base and V 4 bases, and 3 bases lay outside the gene matches. CDR1 ENHRY and CDR2 SYGVKD come from the germline V gene. The CDR3 DNA reads TGTGCCATCAGTGCCGGGACAGCGAACACTGAAGCTTTCTTT. Its translation is CAISAGTANTEAFF.

Concerning this clone itself: At one end, the junction sequence differs from germline, possibly due to a read error. This chain connects TRBV30 to TRBJ2-3; D gene ambiguous. CDR3 size: 12 residues. Germline lookup yields CDR1 GTSNPN and CDR2 SVGIG (reference sequence). Here the CDR3 DNA reads TGTGCCTGGAGTGTGGCCTCAGATATGCAGTATTTT. This encodes CAWSVASDMQYF.

V and J are TRBV28 and TRBJ1-1, with 7 bases identical to TRBD1. CDR1 and CDR2 (germline): MDHEN, SYDVKM. Trimming took 1 base from V and 11 from J; bases not matched to a gene: 7. The CDR3 runs to 13 residues. The chain's CDR3 is CASSLSGQLGAFF. For the CDR3, the DNA is TGTGCCAGCAGTTTATCGGGACAGCTAGGGGCTTTCTTT.

The V and J genes are TRBV6-6 and TRBJ2-1, with TRBD2 matching over 7 bases. Trimming took 4 bases from V and 2 from J; bases not matched to a gene: 5. The CDR3 is made up of 15 amino acids. Germline loops: CDR1 MNHNY, CDR2 SVGAGI (reference sequence). The CDR3 DNA reads as TGTGCCAGCAGTTCGGGAGGACGCGCCTACAATGAGCAGTTCTTC. Its protein is CASSSGGRAYNEQFF.

This clone appeared once. The chain uses TRBV14 and TRBJ1-1, with a tentative D call TRBD1 (5 bases). The CDR3 is 16 amino acids. V was trimmed by 2 bases and J by 2 bases, leaving 15 bases between them. The germline CDR1 and CDR2 sequences are SGHDN and FVKESK. The CDR3 loop is CASSQLAGWGNTEAFF. The CDR3, as DNA: TGTGCCAGCAGCCAACTAGCAGGGTGGGGCAACACTGAAGCTTTCTTT.

This rearrangement joins TRBV5-1 to TRBJ2-3; D gene ambiguous. This CDR3 has 13 amino acids. Per the germline V gene, CDR1 is SGHRS and CDR2 is YFSETQ. Trimming removed 0 bases at V and 7 bases at J, with 9 bases between. CDR3 residues: CASSLDPANTQYF. The DNA for the CDR3 is TGCGCCAGCAGCTTGGACCCAGCTAATACGCAGTATTTT.

This clone has just a few counts. The chain employs TRBV7-2 and TRBJ2-7; D is perhaps TRBD1 or TRBD2 (6 bases each). Germline values: CDR1 SGHTA, CDR2 FQGNSA. This CDR3 has 17 amino acids. V was pared by 5 bases and J by 1 base, with 21 bases between. Here the CDR3 reads CASSPRGRDFSSYEQYF. CDR3 nucleotides: TGTGCCAGCAGCCCCAGGGGCCGGGACTTCTCATCCTACGAGCAGTACTTC.

CDR3 region: CASRRASGRAQGNEQFF. Written as DNA, the CDR3 is TGTGCCAGCAGGCGTGCTAGCGGGAGGGCCCAGGGTAATGAGCAGTTCTTC. This chain links TRBV5-4 with TRBJ2-1; 12 bases are shared with TRBD2. This CDR3 has 17 amino acids. Germline CDR1 SGHNT, CDR2 YYREEE (reference sequence). V was clipped by 5 bases and J by 7 bases; unmatched bases: 13.

The CDR3 coding sequence is TGTGCCAGAAGCTTGGTGCGGGGAGGAAACACCATATATTTT. Protein sequence: CARSLVRGGNTIYF. This chain connects TRBV5-3 to TRBJ1-3; D is ambiguous. Being an ORF, TRBV5-3 has a function that is uncertain. V was clipped by 0 bases and J by 4 bases, with 8 bases between them. This CDR3 is built from 14 residues.

This rearrangement joins TRBV5-4 to TRBJ2-7; possibly TRBD1 for D (6 bases). This CDR3 has 15 residues. With 2 bases removed from V and 5 bases from J, the gap between germline ends came to 17 bases. Germline CDR1 reads SGHNT; CDR2 reads YYREEE (reference sequence). CDR3 region: CASSLLWGRLDEQYF. The CDR3 DNA sequence: TGTGCCAGCAGCTTACTTTGGGGGCGATTGGACGAGCAGTACTTC. Full variable domain (missing parts from reference TRBV5-4 and TRBJ2-7): ETGVTQSPTHLIKTRGQQVTLRCSSQSGHNTVSWYQQALGQGPQFIFQYYREEENGRGNFPPRFSGLQFPNYSSELNVNALELDDSALYLCASSLLWGRLDEQYFGPGTRLTVT.

V gene TRBV18 combines with J gene TRBJ2-1; maybe TRBD2 (6 bases). The CDR3 extends over 16 amino acids. Between the trimmed V and J ends, which lost 3 bases and 0 bases, there was a span of 12 bases. Looked up from germline, CDR1 is KGHSH and CDR2 is LQKENI. The CDR3 nucleotides are TGTGCCAGCTCACCTCGGGAGACCCACTCCTACAATGAGCAGTTCTTC. This sequence encodes CASSPRETHSYNEQFF.

This clone showed up just once. The chain combines TRBV7-8 with TRBJ2-1; 8 nucleotides match TRBD1. This CDR3 is 13 amino acids long. Germline V gene data show CDR1 as SGHVS and CDR2 as FQNEAQ. V was clipped by 3 bases and J by 7 bases; unmatched bases: 2. CDR3 sequence reads: CASSFQGANEQFF. The CDR3 region has the DNA TGTGCCAGCAGCTTCCAGGGGGCGAATGAGCAGTTCTTC.

This chain uses TRBV5-4 with TRBJ2-3; unclear D gene. In germline, CDR1 is SGHNT, CDR2 YYREEE (reference sequence). This CDR3 comprises 12 residues. V lost 4 bases, J lost 8 bases, and 11 bases lay in between. The CDR3 spells CASSLIVGTQYF. The CDR3 bases are TGTGCCAGCAGCCTCATAGTTGGTACGCAGTATTTT. Supplemented by reference TRBV5-4 and TRBJ2-3, the full variable domain reads ETGVTQSPTHLIKTRGQQVTLRCSSQSGHNTVSWYQQALGQGPQFIFQYYREEENGRGNFPPRFSGLQFPNYSSELNVNALELDDSALYLCASSLIVGTQYFGPGTRLTVL.

The chain has TRBV7-8 and TRBJ1-1, with D possibly TRBD1 on 5 matching bases. The CDR3 runs 15 residues. The V gene lost 5 bases and the J gene lost 0 bases, with 13 bases spanning the gap. Germline loops: CDR1 SGHVS, CDR2 FQNEAQ. In DNA, the CDR3 is TGTGCCAGCAGCCTCAGGGCCAGCGTGAACACTGAAGCTTTCTTT. This codes for CASSLRASVNTEAFF.

This clone was seen only a few times. V and J are TRBV18 and TRBJ1-4; 9 nucleotides line up with TRBD1. The CDR3 totals 15 residues. CDR1 KGHSH and CDR2 LQKENI come from the germline V gene. With V trimmed by 5 bases and J by 7 bases, 8 bases remained unmatched. The CDR3 loop reads CASSSGGTGSEKLFF. In DNA, the CDR3 is TGTGCCAGCTCATCAGGAGGGACAGGGAGTGAAAAACTGTTTTTT.

Notes on this clone: Other DNA sequences within the sample encode an identical CDR3. The V gene is TRBV6-4, the J gene TRBJ2-1; D may match TRBD1 or TRBD2 (5 bases each). CDR3 size: 15 residues. Per germline, CDR1 MRHNA and CDR2 SNTAGT. V gave up 3 bases and J gave up 5 bases, with 14 bases separating them. CDR3 loop: CASSESSGTHNEQFF. CDR3 nucleotides: TGTGCCAGCAGTGAATCATCCGGGACCCACAATGAGCAGTTCTTC.

This chain links TRBV7-9 with TRBJ2-7; D remains unclear. The V gene's germline CDR1 is SEHNR and CDR2 FQNEAQ (reference sequence). The CDR3 covers 14 residues. Trimming took off 5 bases at V and 0 bases at J, with 11 bases between the two ends. The CDR3 sequence: CASSPVPVSYEQYF. The CDR3 DNA reads as TGTGCCAGCAGCCCCGTGCCTGTCTCCTACGAGCAGTACTTC.